This T cell receptor beta chain comes out of a study of cytotoxic CD8 clonotypes in ibrutinib-treated CLL. At the level of the study: Researchers reported about a dozen relapsed/refractory and about 14 treatment-naive patients, roughly 18 of them IGHV unmutated. Investigators reported some 25 partial and 2 complete responses; after median 68 months, approximately 15 patients remained remitted and about twelve progressed.

This clone was recorded a few times. Its antigen is as yet unknown. General observations from the study: Public clonotypes proved infrequent, and on treatment they shrank or remained steady.

There are 14 residues in the CDR3. V lost 7 bases to trimming and J lost 5 bases, with 18 bases between them. In germline, CDR1 is MNHNS, CDR2 SASEGT. Produced via immunoSEQ multiplex PCR; TCRdb's table is partial and in-frame only. The table includes under 300,000 clones, 60% to 75% detected once. The chain combines TRBV6-1 with TRBJ2-7; D may match TRBD1 or TRBD2 (5 bases each). The sequenced sample was PBMCs, obtained after 24 months of ibrutinib treatment. The sequence came from a human donor with chronic lymphocytic leukemia. CDR3 loop: CASIRPLGAHEQYF. The CDR3 DNA reads TGTGCCAGCATTCGACCACTCGGGGCCCACGAGCAGTACTTC.